This entry lists 8 T cell receptor beta chains sequenced from one sample in a study of early T cells in non-severe SARS-CoV-2 infection. MiXCR, run by TCRdb on the 5' RACE reads, gives a single entry per CDR3 protein. The sample lists tens of thousands of distinct CDR3 sequences, about 9.8% occurring once. Sequenced: whole blood. These receptors all come from an adult who was a healthcare worker with PCR-confirmed SARS-CoV-2 infection or an uninfected control (not recorded which).

V gene TRBV6-2 or TRBV6-3 combines with J gene TRBJ2-2; D perhaps matches TRBD2 (6 bases). In germline, CDR1 is MNHEY, CDR2 SVGEGT. V lost 0 bases and J 7 bases, leaving 9 bases between the germline ends. The CDR3 extends over 14 amino acids. As DNA, the CDR3 is TGTGCCAGCAGTTACTCTGGGAGGATCGGGGAGCTGTTTTTT. Protein product: CASSYSGRIGELFF.

V usage is TRBV7-2 and J usage is TRBJ1-4; maybe TRBD1 (5 bases). Trimming took off 1 base at V and 7 bases at J, with 16 bases between the two ends. Germline V gene data show CDR1 as SGHTA and CDR2 as FQGNSA. This CDR3 has 16 amino acids. This CDR3 is CASSLVGTSGGEKLFF. The CDR3, as DNA: TGTGCCAGCAGCTTAGTTGGGACCTCGGGTGGTGAAAAACTGTTTTTT.

The V call is TRBV12-3 or TRBV12-4, the J call TRBJ2-3; 8 bases fit TRBD2. This CDR3 comprises 12 residues. J gave up 5 bases and V 7 bases, and 2 bases lay outside the gene matches. As DNA, the CDR3 is TGTGCCAGCACCGGGGGGGGAGATACGCAGTATTTT. Protein product: CASTGGGDTQYF.

The CDR3 loop reads CASAPGQGVLGYTF. The CDR3 DNA follows: TGTGCCAGCGCACCGGGACAGGGAGTGCTTGGCTACACCTTC. The chain combines TRBV6-6 with TRBJ1-2; 9 bases agree with TRBD1. The V segment lost 8 bases and the J segment 7 bases; nucleotides outside the gene matches: 11. CDR1 and CDR2 from the germline V gene are MNHNY and SVGAGI (reference sequence). This CDR3 contains 14 residues.

This clonotype was counted ten times or more. The chain carries TRBV4-2 and TRBJ2-3; D possibly uses TRBD1 or TRBD2 (6 bases each). Germline V gene lookup returns CDR1 LGHNA and CDR2 YNFKEQ. The V and J ends lost 0 bases and 3 bases respectively, with 13 bases between them. This CDR3 region has 16 residues. This CDR3 reads CASSQDGGQGTDTQYF. CDR3 in DNA: TGTGCCAGCAGCCAAGACGGGGGCCAGGGAACAGATACGCAGTATTTT.

This clonotype was recorded at least ten times. The chain joins TRBV6-1 to TRBJ1-2; D is ambiguous. V gave up 0 bases and J gave up 4 bases, with 15 bases separating them. In germline, CDR1 is MNHNS, CDR2 SASEGT. This CDR3 is 16 amino acids long. DNA of the CDR3: TGTGCCAGCAGTGAAGCGGGAGGGCGCAATCCCTATGGCTACACCTTC. This translates into CASSEAGGRNPYGYTF.

V gene TRBV12-3 or TRBV12-4 combines with J gene TRBJ1-1; TRBD1 agrees at 7 bases. The CDR3 sequence is 15 residues long. The junction had 6 bases not matched to a gene; V was cut back by 5 bases and J by 0 bases. The CDR3 DNA reads TGTGCCAGCAGTCTCTTGGGACAGATGAACACTGAAGCTTTCTTT. It translates to CASSLLGQMNTEAFF.

At least ten counts were recorded for this clonotype. The rearrangement uses TRBV11-2 and TRBJ2-1, with 7 bases fitting TRBD2. Losses at the gene ends were 0 bases for V and 10 bases for J; bases not matched to a gene: 3. The CDR3 consists of 13 residues. Germline CDR1 and CDR2: SGHAT and FQNNGV. For the CDR3, the DNA is TGTGCCAGCAGCTTAGAACCGGGAGGCGAGCAGTTCTTC. Translating it yields CASSLEPGGEQFF.